The source of this TCR beta chain is a study of cytomegalovirus exposure and HLA in healthy donors. This clone was picked up a small number of times. A multiplex PCR was run with 60 Vbeta primers and 13 Jbeta primers. Generated by immunoSEQ multiplex PCR, the TCRdb table keeps only in-frame clones and is missing some. Of approximately 140,000 clones in the sample, approximately 73% are singletons; the top ten hold approximately 15%. Germline values: CDR1 SGHVT, CDR2 SQSDAQ. The CDR3 spans 14 residues. V was clipped by 5 bases and J by 1 base, with 10 bases between them. Material for sequencing was PBMCs. The source of this sequence is a human donor in good health. The chain couples TRBV7-4 to TRBJ2-3, with TRBD2 as a possible D gene (5 bases). CDR3 sequence (DNA): TGTGCCAGCAGCAGGCGGCGGGGCACAGATACGCAGTATTTT. It is translated as CASSRRRGTDTQYF.